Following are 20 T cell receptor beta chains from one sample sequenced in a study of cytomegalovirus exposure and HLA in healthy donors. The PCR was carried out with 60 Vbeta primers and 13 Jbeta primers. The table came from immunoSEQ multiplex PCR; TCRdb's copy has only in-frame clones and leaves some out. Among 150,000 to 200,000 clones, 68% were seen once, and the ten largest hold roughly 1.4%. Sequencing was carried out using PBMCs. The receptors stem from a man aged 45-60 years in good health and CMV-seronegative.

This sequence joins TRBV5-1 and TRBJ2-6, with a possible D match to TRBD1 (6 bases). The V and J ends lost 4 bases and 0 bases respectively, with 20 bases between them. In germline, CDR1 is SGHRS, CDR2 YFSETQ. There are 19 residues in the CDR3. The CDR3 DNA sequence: TGCGCCAGCAGCGACCCCCGGGACACCTTTTCCTCTGGGGCCAACGTCCTGACTTTC. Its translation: CASSDPRDTFSSGANVLTF.

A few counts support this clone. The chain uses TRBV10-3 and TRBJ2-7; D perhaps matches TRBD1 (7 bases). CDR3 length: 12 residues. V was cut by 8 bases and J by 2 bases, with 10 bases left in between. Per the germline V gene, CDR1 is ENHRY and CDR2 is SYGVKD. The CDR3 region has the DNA TGTGCCATCGGAGGGACAGCCTACGAGCAGTACTTC. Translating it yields CAIGGTAYEQYF.

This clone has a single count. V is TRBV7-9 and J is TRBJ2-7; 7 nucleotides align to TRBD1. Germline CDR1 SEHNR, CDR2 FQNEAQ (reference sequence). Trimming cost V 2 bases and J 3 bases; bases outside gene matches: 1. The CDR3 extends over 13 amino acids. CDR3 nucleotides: TGTGCCAGCAGCTTAAACAGGGGCTACGAGCAGTACTTC. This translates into CASSLNRGYEQYF.

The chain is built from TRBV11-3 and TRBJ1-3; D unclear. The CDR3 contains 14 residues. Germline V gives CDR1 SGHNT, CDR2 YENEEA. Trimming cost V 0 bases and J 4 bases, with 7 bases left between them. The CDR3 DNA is TGTGCCAGCAGCTTAGATTCACACGGAAACACCATATATTTT. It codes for CASSLDSHGNTIYF.

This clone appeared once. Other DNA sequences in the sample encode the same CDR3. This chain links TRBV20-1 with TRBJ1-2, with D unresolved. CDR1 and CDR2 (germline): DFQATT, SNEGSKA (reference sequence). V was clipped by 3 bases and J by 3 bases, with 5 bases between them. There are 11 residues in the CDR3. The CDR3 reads CSASRDYGYTF. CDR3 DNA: TGCAGTGCTAGCCGGGACTATGGCTACACCTTC.

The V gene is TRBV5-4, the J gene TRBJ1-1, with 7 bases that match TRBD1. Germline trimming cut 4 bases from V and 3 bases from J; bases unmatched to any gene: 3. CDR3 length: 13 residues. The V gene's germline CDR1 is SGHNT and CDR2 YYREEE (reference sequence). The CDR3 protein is CASSHRGDTEAFF. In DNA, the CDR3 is TGTGCCAGCAGCCACAGGGGTGACACTGAAGCTTTCTTT.

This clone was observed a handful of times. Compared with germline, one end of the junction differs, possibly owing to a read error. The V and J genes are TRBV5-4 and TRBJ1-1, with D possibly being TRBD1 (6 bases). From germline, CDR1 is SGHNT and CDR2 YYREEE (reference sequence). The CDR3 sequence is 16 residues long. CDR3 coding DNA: TGTGCCAGCACCTTGGGGGGGACACAGGGTGTGACTGAAGCTTTCTTT. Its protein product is CASTLGGTQGVTEAFF. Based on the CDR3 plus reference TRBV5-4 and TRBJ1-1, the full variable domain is ETGVTQSPTHLIKTRGQQVTLRCSSQSGHNTVSWYQQALGQGPQFIFQYYREEENGRGNFPPRFSGLQFPNYSSELNVNALELDDSALYLCASTLGGTQGVTEAFFGQGTRLTVV.

CDR3 coding DNA: TGTGCCAGCAGCTTAGTAGCGGGGGGGCCGGGGCGATCCTACAATGAGCAGTTCTTC. It specifies CASSLVAGGPGRSYNEQFF. The rearrangement links TRBV11-2 to TRBJ2-1; 11 bases agree with TRBD2. V shed 1 base, J shed 1 base, and the junction held 9 bases outside the gene matches. The CDR3 is 19 residues long. Germline V gene lookup returns CDR1 SGHAT and CDR2 FQNNGV.

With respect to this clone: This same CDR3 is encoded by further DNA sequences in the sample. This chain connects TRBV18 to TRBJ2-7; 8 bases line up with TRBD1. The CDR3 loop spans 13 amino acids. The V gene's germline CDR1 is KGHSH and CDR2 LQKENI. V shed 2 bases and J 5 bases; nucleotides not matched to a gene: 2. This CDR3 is CASSPGQGDEQYF. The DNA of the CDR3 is TGTGCCAGCTCACCAGGACAGGGTGACGAGCAGTACTTC.

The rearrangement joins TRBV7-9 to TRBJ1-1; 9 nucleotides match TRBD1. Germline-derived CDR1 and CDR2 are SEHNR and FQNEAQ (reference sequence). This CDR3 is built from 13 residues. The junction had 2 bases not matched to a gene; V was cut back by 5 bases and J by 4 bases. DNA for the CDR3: TGTGCCAGCAGCCCGACAGGGGGCACTGAAGCTTTCTTT. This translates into CASSPTGGTEAFF.

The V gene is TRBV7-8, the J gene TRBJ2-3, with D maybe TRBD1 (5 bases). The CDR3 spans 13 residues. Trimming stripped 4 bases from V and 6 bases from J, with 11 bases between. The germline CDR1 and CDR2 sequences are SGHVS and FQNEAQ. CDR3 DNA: TGTGCCAGCAGCTCCCTCAAGGGGGATACGCAGTATTTT. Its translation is CASSSLKGDTQYF.

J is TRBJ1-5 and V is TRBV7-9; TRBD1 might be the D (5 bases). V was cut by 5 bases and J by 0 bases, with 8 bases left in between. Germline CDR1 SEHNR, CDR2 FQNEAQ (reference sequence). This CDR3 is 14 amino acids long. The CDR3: CASSTDSSNQPQHF. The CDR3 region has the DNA TGTGCCAGCAGCACCGACAGTAGCAATCAGCCCCAGCATTTT.

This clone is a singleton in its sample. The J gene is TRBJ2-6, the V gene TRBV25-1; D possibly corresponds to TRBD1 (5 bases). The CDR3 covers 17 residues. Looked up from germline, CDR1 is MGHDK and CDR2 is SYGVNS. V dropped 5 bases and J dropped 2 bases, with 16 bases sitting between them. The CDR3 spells CASSPWQGSTGANVLTF. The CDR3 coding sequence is TGTGCCAGCAGTCCCTGGCAGGGCTCAACTGGGGCCAACGTCCTGACTTTC.

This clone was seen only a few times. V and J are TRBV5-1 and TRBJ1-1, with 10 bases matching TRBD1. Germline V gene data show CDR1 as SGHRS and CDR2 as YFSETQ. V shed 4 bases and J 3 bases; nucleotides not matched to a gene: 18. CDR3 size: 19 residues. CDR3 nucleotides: TGCGCCAGCAGCCCCAAAATCCCGACAGGGGGCAACTCGTACACTGAAGCTTTCTTT. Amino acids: CASSPKIPTGGNSYTEAFF.

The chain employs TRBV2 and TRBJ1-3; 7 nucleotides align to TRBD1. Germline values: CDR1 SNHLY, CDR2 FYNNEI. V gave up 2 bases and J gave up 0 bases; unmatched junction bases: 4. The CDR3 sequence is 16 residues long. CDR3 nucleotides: TGTGCCAGCAGTGAAACAGGGGCGAGCTCTGGAAACACCATATATTTT. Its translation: CASSETGASSGNTIYF.

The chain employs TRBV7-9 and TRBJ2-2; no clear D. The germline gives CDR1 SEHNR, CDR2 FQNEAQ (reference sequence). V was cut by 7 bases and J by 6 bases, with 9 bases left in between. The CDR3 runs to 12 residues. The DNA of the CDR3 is TGTGCCAGCACCTTCCTATCCGGGGAGCTGTTTTTT. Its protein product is CASTFLSGELFF.

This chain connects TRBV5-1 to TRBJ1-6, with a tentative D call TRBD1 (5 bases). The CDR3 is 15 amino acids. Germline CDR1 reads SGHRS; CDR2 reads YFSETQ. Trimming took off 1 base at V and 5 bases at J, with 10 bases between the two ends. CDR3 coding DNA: TGCGCCAGCAGCTTGACGACAGTGGATAATTCACCCCTCCACTTT. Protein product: CASSLTTVDNSPLHF.

Here the CDR3 reads CASSLPAGDNNEQFF. CDR3 in DNA: TGCGCCAGCAGCCTCCCAGCGGGGGACAACAATGAGCAGTTCTTC. V usage is TRBV5-1 and J usage is TRBJ2-1; 8 positions match TRBD2. Trimming cost V 4 bases and J 5 bases; bases outside gene matches: 8. The CDR3 totals 15 residues. Per germline, CDR1 SGHRS and CDR2 YFSETQ.

The DNA for the CDR3 is TGCAGCGTTCTACAGGATTCCTACGAGCAGTACTTC. This codes for CSVLQDSYEQYF. The chain employs TRBV29-1 and TRBJ2-7; tentatively, D is TRBD1 (5 bases). From germline, CDR1 is SQVTM and CDR2 ANQGSEA. This CDR3 comprises 12 residues. Trimming removed 5 bases at V and 1 base at J, with 9 bases between.

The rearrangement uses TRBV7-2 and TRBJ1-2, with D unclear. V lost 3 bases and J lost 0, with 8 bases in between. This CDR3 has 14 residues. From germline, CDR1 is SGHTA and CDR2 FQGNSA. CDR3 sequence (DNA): TGTGCCAGCAGCTTGGGCCGAGCTAACTATGGCTACACCTTC. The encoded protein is CASSLGRANYGYTF.